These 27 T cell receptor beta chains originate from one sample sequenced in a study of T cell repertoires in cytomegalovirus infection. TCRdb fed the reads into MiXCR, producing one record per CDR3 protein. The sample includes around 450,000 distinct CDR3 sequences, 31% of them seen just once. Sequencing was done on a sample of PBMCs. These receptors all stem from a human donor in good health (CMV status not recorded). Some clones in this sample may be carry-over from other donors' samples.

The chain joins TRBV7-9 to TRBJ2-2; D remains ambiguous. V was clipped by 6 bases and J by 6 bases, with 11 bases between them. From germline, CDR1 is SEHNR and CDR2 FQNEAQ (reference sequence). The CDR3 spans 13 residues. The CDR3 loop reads CASRYLDAGELFF. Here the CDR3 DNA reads TGTGCCAGCAGATATCTAGACGCCGGGGAGCTGTTTTTT. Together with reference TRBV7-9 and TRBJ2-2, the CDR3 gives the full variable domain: DTGVSQNPRHKITKRGQNVTFRCDPISEHNRLYWYRQTLGQGPEFLTYFQNEAQLEKSRLLSDRFSAERPKGSFSTLEIQRTEQGDSAMYLCASRYLDAGELFFGEGSRLTVL.

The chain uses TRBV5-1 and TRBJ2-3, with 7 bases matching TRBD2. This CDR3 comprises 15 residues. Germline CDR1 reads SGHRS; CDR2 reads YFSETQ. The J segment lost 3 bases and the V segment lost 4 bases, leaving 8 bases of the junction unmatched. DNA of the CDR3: TGCGCCAGCAGCCAACGGGGGGATGGGACAGATACGCAGTATTTT. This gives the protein CASSQRGDGTDTQYF.

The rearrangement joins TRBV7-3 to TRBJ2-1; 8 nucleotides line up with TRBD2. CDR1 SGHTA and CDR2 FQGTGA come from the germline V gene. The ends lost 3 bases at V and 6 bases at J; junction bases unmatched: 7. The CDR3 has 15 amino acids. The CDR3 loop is CASSFSGGESNEQFF. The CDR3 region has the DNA TGTGCCAGCAGCTTTTCCGGGGGGGAGAGCAATGAGCAGTTCTTC.

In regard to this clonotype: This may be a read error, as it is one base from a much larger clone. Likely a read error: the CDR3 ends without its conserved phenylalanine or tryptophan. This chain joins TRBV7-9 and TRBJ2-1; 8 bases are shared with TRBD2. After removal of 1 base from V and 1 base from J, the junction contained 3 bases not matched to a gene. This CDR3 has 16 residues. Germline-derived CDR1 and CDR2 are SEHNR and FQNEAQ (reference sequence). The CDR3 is CASSLVSGISYNEQFL. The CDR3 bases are TGTGCCAGCAGCTTAGTTAGCGGGATATCCTACAATGAGCAGTTCTTA.

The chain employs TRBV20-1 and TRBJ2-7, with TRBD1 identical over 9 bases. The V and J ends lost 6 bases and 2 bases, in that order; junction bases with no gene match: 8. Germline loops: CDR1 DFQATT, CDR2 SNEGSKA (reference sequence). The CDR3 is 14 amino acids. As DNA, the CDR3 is TGCAGTGCGAAAGACAGGGGGAGTCCCTACGAGCAGTACTTC. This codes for CSAKDRGSPYEQYF.

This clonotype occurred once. Here the CDR3 reads CAIGGSGGHNEQFF. The CDR3 DNA follows: TGTGCCATCGGCGGGAGCGGGGGCCACAATGAGCAGTTCTTC. V gene TRBV10-3 combines with J gene TRBJ2-1, with 8 bases lining up with TRBD2. Germline CDR1 and CDR2: ENHRY and SYGVKD. The CDR3 loop spans 14 amino acids. Trimming cost V 8 bases and J 5 bases; bases outside gene matches: 8.

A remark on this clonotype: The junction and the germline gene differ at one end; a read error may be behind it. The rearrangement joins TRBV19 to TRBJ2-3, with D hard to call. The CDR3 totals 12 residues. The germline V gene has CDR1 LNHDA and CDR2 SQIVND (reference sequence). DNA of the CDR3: TGTGCCAGTAGTATCACCACAGATACGCAGTTTTTT. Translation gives CASSITTDTQFF. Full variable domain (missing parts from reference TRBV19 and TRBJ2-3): DGGITQSPKYLFRKEGQNVTLSCEQNLNHDAMYWYRQDPGQGLRLIYYSQIVNDFQKGDIAEGYSVSREKKESFPLTVTSAQKNPTAFYLCASSITTDTQFFGPGTRLTVL.

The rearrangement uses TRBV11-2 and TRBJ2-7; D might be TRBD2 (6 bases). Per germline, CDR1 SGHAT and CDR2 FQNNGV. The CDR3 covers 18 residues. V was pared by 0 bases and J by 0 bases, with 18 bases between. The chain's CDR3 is CASSLDPGVAVSSYEQYF. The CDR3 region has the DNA TGTGCCAGCAGCTTAGACCCCGGGGTAGCGGTAAGCTCCTACGAGCAGTACTTC.

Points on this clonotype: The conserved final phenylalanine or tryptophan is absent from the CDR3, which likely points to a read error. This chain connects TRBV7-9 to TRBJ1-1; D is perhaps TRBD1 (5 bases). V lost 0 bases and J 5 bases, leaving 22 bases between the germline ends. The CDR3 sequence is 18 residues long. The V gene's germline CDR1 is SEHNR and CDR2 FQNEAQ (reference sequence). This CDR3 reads CASSLAVVSGLGETEAFC. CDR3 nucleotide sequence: TGTGCCAGCAGCTTAGCGGTGGTTTCAGGGTTGGGGGAGACTGAAGCTTTCTGT.

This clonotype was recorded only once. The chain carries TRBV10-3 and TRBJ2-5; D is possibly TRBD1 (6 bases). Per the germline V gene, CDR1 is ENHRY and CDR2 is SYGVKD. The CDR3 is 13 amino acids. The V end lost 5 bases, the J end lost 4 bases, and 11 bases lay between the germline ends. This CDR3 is CAISTQGTETQYF. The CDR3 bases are TGTGCCATCAGTACACAGGGCACAGAGACCCAGTACTTC.

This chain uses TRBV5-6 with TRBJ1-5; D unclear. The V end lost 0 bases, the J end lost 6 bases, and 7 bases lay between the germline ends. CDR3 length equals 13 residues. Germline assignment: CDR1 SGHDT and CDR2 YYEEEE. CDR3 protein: CASSLASSQPQHF. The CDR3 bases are TGTGCCAGCAGCTTGGCCAGCTCTCAGCCCCAGCATTTT.

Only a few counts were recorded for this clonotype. CDR3 amino acids: CASRPGVYQETQYF. Written as DNA, the CDR3 is TGTGCCAGCAGACCAGGGGTGTACCAAGAGACCCAGTACTTC. The chain uses TRBV2 and TRBJ2-5; perhaps TRBD1 as D (6 bases). CDR1 is SNHLY, CDR2 FYNNEI, per germline. The CDR3 is made up of 14 amino acids. Between the trimmed V and J ends, which lost 6 bases and 0 bases, there was a span of 11 bases.

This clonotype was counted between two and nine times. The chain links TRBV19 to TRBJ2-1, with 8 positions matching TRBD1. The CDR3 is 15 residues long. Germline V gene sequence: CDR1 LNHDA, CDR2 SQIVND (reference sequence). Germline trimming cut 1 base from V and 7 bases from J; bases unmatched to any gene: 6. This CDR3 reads CASSIGQGARNEQFF. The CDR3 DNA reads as TGTGCCAGTAGTATAGGTCAGGGGGCGCGAAATGAGCAGTTCTTC.

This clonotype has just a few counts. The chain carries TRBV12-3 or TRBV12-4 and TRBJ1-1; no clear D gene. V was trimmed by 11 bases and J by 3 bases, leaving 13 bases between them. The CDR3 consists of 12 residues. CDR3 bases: TGTGCCCTTGACCCTGGGGACACTGAAGCTTTCTTT. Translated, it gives CALDPGDTEAFF.

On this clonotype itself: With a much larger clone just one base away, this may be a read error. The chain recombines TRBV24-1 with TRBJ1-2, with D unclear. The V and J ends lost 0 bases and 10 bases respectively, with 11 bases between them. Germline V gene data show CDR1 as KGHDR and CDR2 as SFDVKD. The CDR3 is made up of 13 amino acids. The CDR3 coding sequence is TGTGCCACCAGTGATTTGTCATTTGGGGTCTACACCTTC. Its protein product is CATSDLSFGVYTF.

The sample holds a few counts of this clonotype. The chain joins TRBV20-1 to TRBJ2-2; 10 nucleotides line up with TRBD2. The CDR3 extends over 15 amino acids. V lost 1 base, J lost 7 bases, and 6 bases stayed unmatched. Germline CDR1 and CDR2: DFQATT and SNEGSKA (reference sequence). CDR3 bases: TGCAGTGCTAGAGCGAGCGGGGGGGCCATCGGGGAGCTGTTTTTT. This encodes CSARASGGAIGELFF.

The CDR3 DNA reads TGTGCCAGACTACAGGGGACTGAAGCTTTCTTT. Its protein product is CARLQGTEAFF. This chain uses TRBV2 with TRBJ1-1; 7 bases are shared with TRBD1. V was pared by 9 bases and J by 5 bases, with 3 bases of the junction left unmatched. The length of the CDR3 is 11 residues. The germline gives CDR1 SNHLY, CDR2 FYNNEI.

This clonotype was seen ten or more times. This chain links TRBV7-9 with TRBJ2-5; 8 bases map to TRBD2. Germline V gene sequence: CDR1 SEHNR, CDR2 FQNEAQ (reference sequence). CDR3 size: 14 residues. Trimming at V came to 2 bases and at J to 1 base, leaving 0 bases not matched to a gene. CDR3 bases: TGTGCCAGCAGCTTAAGCGGGGGCCAAGAGACCCAGTACTTC. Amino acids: CASSLSGGQETQYF.

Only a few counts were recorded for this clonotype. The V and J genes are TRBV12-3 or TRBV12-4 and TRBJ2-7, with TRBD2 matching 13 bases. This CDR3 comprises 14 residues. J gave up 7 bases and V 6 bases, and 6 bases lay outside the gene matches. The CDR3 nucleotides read TGTGCCAGCAGCTCGGGACTAGCGGGGAGAGAGCAGTACTTC. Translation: CASSSGLAGREQYF.

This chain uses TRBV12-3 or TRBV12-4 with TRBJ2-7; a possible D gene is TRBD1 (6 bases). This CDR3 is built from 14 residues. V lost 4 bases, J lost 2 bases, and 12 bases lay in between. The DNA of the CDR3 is TGTGCCAGCAGTTGGTTGGGGGCAGCCTACGAGCAGTACTTC. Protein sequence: CASSWLGAAYEQYF.

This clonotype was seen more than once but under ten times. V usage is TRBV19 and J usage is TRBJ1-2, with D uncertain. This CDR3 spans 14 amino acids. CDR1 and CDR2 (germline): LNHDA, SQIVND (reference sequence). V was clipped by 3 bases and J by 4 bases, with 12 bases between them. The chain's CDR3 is CASSIVNSAYGYTF. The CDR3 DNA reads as TGTGCCAGTAGTATCGTTAACAGTGCCTATGGCTACACCTTC.

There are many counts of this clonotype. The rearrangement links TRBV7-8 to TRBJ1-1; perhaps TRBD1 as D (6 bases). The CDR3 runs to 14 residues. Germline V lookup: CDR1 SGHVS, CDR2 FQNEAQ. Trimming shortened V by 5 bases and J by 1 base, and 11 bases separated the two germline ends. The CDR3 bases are TGTGCCAGCAGCCAGCGCAGGGGGAACACTGAAGCTTTCTTT. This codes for CASSQRRGNTEAFF.

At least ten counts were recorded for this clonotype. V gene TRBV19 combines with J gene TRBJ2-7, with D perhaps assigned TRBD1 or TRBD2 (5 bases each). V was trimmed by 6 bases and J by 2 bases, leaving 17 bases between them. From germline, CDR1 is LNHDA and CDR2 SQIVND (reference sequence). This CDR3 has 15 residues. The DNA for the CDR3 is TGTGCCAGTAGACCTACCGGGACGAACCCCTACGAGCAGTACTTC. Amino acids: CASRPTGTNPYEQYF.

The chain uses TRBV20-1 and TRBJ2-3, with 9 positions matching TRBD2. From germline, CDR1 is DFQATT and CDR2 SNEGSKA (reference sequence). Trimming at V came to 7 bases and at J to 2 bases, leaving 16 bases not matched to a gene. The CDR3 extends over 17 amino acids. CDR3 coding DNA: TGCAGTGTTCCCACATTGGCGGGGGGGCCAAACACAGATACGCAGTATTTT. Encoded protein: CSVPTLAGGPNTDTQYF.

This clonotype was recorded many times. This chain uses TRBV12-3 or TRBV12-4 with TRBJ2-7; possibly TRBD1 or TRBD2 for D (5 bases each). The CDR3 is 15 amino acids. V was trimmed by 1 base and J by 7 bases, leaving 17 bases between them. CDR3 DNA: TGTGCCAGCAGTTTAGAGAGGGGCAGAAGTGAAGAGCAGTACTTC. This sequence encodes CASSLERGRSEEQYF.

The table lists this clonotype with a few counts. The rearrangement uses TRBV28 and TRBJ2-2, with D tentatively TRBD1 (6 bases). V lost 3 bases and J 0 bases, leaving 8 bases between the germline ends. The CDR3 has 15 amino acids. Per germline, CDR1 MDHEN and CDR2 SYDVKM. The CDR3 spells CASSFAGANTGELFF. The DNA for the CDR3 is TGTGCCAGCAGTTTCGCAGGGGCGAACACCGGGGAGCTGTTTTTT. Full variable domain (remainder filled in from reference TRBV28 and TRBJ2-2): DVKVTQSSRYLVKRTGEKVFLECVQDMDHENMFWYRQDPGLGLRLIYFSYDVKMKEKGDIPEGYSVSREKKERFSLILESASTNQTSMYLCASSFAGANTGELFFGEGSRLTVL.

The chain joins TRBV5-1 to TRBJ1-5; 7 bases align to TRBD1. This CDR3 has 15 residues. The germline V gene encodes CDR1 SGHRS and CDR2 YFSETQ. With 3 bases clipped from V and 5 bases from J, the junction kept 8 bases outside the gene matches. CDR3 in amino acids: CASSSGDSQDQPQHF. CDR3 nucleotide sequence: TGCGCCAGCAGCTCCGGGGACAGTCAGGATCAGCCCCAGCATTTT. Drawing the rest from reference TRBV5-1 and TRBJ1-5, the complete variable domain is KAGVTQTPRYLIKTRGQQVTLSCSPISGHRSVSWYQQTPGQGLQFLFEYFSETQRNKGNFPGRFSGRQFSNSRSEMNVSTLELGDSALYLCASSSGDSQDQPQHFGDGTRLSIL.